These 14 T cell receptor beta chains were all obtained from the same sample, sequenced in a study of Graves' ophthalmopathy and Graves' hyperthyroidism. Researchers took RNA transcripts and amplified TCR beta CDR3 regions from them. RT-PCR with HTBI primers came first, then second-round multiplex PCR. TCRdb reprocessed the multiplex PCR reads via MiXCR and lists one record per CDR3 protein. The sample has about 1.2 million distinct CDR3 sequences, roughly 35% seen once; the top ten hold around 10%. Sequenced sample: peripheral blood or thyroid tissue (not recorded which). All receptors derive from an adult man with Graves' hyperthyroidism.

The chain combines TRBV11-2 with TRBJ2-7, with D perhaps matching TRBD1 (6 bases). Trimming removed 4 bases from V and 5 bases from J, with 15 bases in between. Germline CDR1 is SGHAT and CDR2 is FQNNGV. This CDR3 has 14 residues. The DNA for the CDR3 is TGTGCCAGCAGCTCCAACCCAGGGGCCCACGAGCAGTACTTC. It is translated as CASSSNPGAHEQYF.

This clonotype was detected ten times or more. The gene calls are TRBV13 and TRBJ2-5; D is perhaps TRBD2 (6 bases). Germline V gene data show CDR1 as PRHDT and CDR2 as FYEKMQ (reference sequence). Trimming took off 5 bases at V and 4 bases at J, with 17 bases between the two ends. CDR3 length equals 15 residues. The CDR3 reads CASSTREGLRETQYF. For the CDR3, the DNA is TGTGCCAGCAGCACCCGAGAGGGACTGCGAGAGACCCAGTACTTC.

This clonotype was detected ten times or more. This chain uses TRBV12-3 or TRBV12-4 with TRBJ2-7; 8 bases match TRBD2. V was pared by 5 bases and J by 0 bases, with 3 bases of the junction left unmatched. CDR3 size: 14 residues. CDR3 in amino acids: CASSVGLASYEQYF. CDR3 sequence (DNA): TGTGCCAGCAGTGTAGGACTAGCCTCCTACGAGCAGTACTTC.

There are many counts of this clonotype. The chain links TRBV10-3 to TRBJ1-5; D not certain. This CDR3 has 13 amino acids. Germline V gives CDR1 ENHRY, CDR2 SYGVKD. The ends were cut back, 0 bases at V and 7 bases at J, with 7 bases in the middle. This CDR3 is CAISESGAQPQHF. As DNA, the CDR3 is TGTGCCATCAGTGAGTCGGGTGCCCAGCCCCAGCATTTT.

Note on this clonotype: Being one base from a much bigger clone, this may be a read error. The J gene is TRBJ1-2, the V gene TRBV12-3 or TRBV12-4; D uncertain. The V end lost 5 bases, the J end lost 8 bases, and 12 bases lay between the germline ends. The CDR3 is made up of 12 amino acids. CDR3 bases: TGTGCCAGCAGTCTTCGACCAGTGGGCTACACCTTC. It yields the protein CASSLRPVGYTF.

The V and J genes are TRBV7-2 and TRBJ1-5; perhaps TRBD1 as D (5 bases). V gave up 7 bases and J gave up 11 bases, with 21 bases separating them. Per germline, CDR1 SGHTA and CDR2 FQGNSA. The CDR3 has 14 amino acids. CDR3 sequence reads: CASNPSQGGETQHF. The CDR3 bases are TGTGCCAGCAACCCGTCCCAGGGAGGTGAGACCCAGCATTTT.

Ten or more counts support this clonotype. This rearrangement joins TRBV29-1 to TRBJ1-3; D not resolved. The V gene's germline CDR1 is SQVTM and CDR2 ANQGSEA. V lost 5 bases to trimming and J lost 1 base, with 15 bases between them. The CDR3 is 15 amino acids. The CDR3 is CSVLTLAGSGNTIYF. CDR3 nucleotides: TGCAGCGTTCTTACACTAGCAGGATCTGGAAACACCATATATTTT.

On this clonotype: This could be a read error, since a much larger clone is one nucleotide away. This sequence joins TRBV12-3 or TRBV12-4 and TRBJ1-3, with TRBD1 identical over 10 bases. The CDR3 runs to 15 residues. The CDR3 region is CAGSPRDRGLDTIYF. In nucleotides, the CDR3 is TGTGCCGGCAGTCCTAGGGACAGGGGCCTAGACACCATATATTTT.

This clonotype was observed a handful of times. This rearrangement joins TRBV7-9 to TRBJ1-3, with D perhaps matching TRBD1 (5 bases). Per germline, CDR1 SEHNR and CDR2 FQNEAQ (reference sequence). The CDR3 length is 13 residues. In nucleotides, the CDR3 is TGTGCAACAGAAGGGGCCTCTGGAAACACCATATATTTT. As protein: CATEGASGNTIYF.

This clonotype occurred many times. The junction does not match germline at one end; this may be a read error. CDR3 coding DNA: TGTGCCAGCCGACAGGGCAAACAGCCCCAGCATTTT. This codes for CASRQGKQPQHF. The chain recombines TRBV12-3 or TRBV12-4 with TRBJ1-5; TRBD1 matches at 7 bases. The CDR3 has 12 amino acids.

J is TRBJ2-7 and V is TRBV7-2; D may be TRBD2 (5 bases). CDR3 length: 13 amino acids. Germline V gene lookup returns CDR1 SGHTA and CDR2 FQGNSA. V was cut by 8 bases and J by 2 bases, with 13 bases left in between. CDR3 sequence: CASGESGTYEQYF. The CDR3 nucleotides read TGTGCCAGCGGGGAGTCTGGAACCTACGAGCAGTACTTC.

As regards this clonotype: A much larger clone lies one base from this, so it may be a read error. As DNA, the CDR3 is TGCAGTGCTAGAGATAAGGGCCCAGGGTACGCTGAAGCTTTCTTT. This translates into CSARDKGPGYAEAFF. The rearrangement uses TRBV20-1 and TRBJ1-1; weak D call: TRBD1 (5 bases). Trimming cost V 0 bases and J 6 bases, with 17 bases left between them. The CDR3 is 15 amino acids. Germline lookup yields CDR1 DFQATT and CDR2 SNEGSKA (reference sequence).

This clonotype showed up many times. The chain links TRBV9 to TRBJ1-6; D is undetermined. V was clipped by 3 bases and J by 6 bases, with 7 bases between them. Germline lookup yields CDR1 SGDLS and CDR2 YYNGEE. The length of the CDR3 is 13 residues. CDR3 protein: CASSEVLNSPLHF. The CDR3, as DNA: TGTGCCAGCAGCGAAGTACTTAATTCACCCCTCCACTTT.

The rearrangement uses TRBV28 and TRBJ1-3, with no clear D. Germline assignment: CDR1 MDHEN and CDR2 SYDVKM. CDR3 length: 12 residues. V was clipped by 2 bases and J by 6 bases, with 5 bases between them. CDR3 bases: TGTGCCAGCAGTTTACGTTCAAACACCATATATTTT. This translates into CASSLRSNTIYF.